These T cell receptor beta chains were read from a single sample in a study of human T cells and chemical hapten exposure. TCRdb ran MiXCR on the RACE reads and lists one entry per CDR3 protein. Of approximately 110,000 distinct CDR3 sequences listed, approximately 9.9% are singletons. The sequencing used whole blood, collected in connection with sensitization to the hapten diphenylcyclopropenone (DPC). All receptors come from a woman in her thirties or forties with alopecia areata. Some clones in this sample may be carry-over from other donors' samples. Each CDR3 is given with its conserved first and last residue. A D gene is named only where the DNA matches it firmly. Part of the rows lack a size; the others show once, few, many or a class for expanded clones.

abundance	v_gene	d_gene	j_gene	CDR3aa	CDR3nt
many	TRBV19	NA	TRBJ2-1	CASSRSYNEQFF	TGTGCCAGTAGTAGGTCCTACAATGAGCAGTTCTTC
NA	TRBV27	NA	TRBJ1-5	CASALNAKSQPQHF	TGTGCCAGTGCTTTGAACGCGAAGAGTCAGCCCCAGCATTTT
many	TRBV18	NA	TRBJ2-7	CASSPPRNESSYEQYF	TGTGCCAGCTCACCACCCCGGAACGAATCTTCCTACGAGCAGTACTTC
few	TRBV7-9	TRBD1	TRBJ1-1	CASSLGTGAQRRNTEAFF	TGTGCCAGCAGCTTAGGGACAGGGGCCCAACGCAGGAACACTGAAGCTTTCTTT
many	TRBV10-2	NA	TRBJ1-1	CASREEGRTEAFF	TGCGCCAGCAGAGAGGAGGGTCGGACTGAAGCTTTCTTT
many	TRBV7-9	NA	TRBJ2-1	CASILGGGTYNEQFF	TGTGCCAGCATCTTGGGAGGCGGGACATACAATGAGCAGTTCTTC
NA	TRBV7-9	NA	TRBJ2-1	CASSPTSWGDEQFF	TGTGCCAGCAGCCCGACATCCTGGGGGGATGAGCAGTTCTTC
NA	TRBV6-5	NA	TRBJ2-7	CASSPQPGGSYEQYF	TGTGCCAGCAGCCCCCAACCCGGGGGCTCCTACGAGCAGTACTTC
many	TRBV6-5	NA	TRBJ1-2	CASSSIGVRGYTF	TGTGCCAGCAGCTCGATTGGTGTAAGGGGCTACACCTTC
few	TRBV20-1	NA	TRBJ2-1	CSASGKKEGYEQFF	TGCAGTGCTAGTGGCAAAAAGGAGGGTTATGAGCAGTTCTTC
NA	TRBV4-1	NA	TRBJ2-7	CASSQVAGTYEQYF	TGCGCCAGCAGCCAAGTTGCGGGAACCTACGAGCAGTACTTC
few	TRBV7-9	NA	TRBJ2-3	CASHSPRGSTDTQYF	TGTGCCAGCCACAGTCCCAGGGGAAGCACAGATACGCAGTATTTT
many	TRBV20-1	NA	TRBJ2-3	CSASTGGWDTQYF	TGCAGTGCCAGCACCGGGGGCTGGGATACGCAGTATTTT
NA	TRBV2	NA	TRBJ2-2	CASERAANQPGELFF	TGTGCCAGCGAACGGGCCGCGAATCAACCCGGGGAGCTGTTTTTT
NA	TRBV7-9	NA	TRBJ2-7	CASSIEGRAYEQYF	TGTGCCAGCAGCATCGAGGGCCGGGCCTACGAGCAGTACTTC
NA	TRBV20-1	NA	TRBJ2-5	CSASDQETQYF	TGCAGTGCTAGCGACCAAGAGACCCAGTACTTC
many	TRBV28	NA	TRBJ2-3	CASSPVGEKDTQYF	TGTGCCAGCAGTCCCGTGGGGGAGAAGGATACGCAGTATTTT
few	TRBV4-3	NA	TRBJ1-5	CASSPRGGNQPQHF	TGCGCCAGCAGCCCCAGGGGAGGCAATCAGCCCCAGCATTTT
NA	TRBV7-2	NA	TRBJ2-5	CASSLALGQETQYF	TGTGCCAGCAGCTTAGCCCTAGGGCAAGAGACCCAGTACTTC
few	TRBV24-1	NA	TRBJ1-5	CATSGGGINQPQHF	TGTGCCACCAGTGGAGGAGGGATTAATCAGCCCCAGCATTTT
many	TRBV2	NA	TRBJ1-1	CASRPDSTTEAFF	TGTGCCAGCAGGCCGGATTCGACCACTGAAGCTTTCTTT
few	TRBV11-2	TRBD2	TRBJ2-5	CASSLEASGGAGPTQYF	TGTGCCAGCAGCTTAGAAGCTAGCGGGGGGGCCGGACCGACCCAGTACTTC
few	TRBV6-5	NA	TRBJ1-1	CASRSDKNTEAFF	TGTGCCAGCAGATCCGACAAGAACACTGAAGCTTTCTTT
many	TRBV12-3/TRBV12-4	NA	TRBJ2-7	CASSLRSEQYF	TGTGCCAGCAGTTTAAGGAGCGAGCAGTACTTC
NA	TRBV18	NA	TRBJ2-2	CASSAMGVPNTGELFF	TGTGCCAGCTCAGCGATGGGGGTCCCCAACACCGGGGAGCTGTTTTTT
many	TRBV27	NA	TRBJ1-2	CASRRDPPGGNYGYTF	TGTGCCAGCAGAAGAGACCCGCCTGGAGGTAACTATGGCTACACCTTC
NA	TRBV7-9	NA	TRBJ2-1	CASSLTFQGTYNEQFF	TGTGCCAGCAGCTTAACCTTCCAGGGCACCTACAATGAGCAGTTCTTC
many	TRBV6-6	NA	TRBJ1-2	CASTDSHDGYTF	TGTGCCAGCACCGACAGCCACGACGGCTACACCTTC
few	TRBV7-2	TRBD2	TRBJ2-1	CASSPLASGGYNEQFF	TGTGCCAGCAGCCCCTTGGCTAGCGGAGGCTACAATGAGCAGTTCTTC
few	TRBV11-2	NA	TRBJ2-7	CASSPQRALAYEQYF	TGTGCCAGCAGCCCCCAGCGGGCCCTAGCCTACGAGCAGTACTTC
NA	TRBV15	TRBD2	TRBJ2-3	CATRGLAGGRDTQYF	TGTGCCACCAGGGGTCTAGCGGGAGGGCGAGATACGCAGTATTTT
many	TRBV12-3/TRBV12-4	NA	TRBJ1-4	CASSPGRRATNEKLFF	TGTGCCAGCAGCCCTGGACGAAGAGCAACTAATGAAAAACTGTTTTTT
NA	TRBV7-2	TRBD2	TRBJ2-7	CASSLAVPSGGTSYEQYF	TGTGCCAGCAGCTTAGCCGTCCCTAGCGGGGGGACCTCATACGAGCAGTACTTC
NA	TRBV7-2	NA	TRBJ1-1	CASSSTATEAFF	TGTGCCAGCAGCTCGACAGCCACTGAAGCTTTCTTT
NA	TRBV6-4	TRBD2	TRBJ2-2	CASSEIAGGHTGELFF	TGTGCCAGCAGTGAGATAGCGGGAGGTCACACCGGGGAGCTGTTTTTT
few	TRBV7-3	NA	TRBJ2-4	CASSLGSRAGENIQYF	TGTGCCAGCAGCTTGGGTTCGAGGGCAGGGGAAAACATTCAGTACTTC
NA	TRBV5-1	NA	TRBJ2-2	CASSITGPSIPGELFF	TGCGCCAGCAGCATAACGGGACCTTCTATTCCCGGGGAGCTGTTTTTT
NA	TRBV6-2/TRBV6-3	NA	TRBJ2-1	CASGGETYNEQFF	TGTGCCAGCGGGGGTGAGACCTACAATGAGCAGTTCTTC
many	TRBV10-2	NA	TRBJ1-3	CASSGGNTIYF	TGCGCCAGCAGTGGTGGAAACACCATATATTTT
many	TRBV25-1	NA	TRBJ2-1	CASLLGAGSEQFF	TGTGCCAGCCTCCTGGGAGCTGGTAGTGAGCAGTTCTTC
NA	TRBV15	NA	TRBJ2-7	CATSRGSRTPGYAYEQYF	TGTGCCACCAGCAGAGGTTCCCGAACCCCAGGATATGCCTACGAGCAGTACTTC
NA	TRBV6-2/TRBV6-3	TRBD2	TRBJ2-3	CASRTGGAGTDTQYF	TGTGCCAGCAGAACCGGGGGGGCCGGCACAGATACGCAGTATTTT
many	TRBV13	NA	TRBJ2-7	CASSLGRAYEQYF	TGTGCCAGCAGCTTAGGCCGGGCCTACGAGCAGTACTTC
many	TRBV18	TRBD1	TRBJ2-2	CASSLYRGSNTGELFF	TGTGCCAGCTCACTCTACAGGGGATCGAACACCGGGGAGCTGTTTTTT
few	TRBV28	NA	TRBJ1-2	CASSLIDSKGGYTF	TGTGCCAGCAGCCTCATTGACAGCAAGGGGGGCTACACCTTC
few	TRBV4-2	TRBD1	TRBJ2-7	CASSQGDRETYEQYF	TGTGCCAGCAGCCAAGGGGACAGGGAGACCTACGAGCAGTACTTC
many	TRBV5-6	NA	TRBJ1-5	CASSSRQKYSNQPQHF	TGTGCCAGCAGCTCTCGACAGAAATATAGCAATCAGCCCCAGCATTTT
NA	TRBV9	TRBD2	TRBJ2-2	CASSVGDGSGANTGELFF	TGTGCCAGCAGCGTAGGGGATGGGAGCGGGGCGAACACCGGGGAGCTGTTTTTT
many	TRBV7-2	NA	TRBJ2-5	CASSTKLVGAQYF	TGTGCCAGCAGCACAAAACTTGTCGGGGCCCAGTACTTC
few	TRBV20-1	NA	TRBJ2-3	CSARGPLSTDTQYF	TGCAGTGCTAGGGGACCCTTGAGCACAGATACGCAGTATTTT
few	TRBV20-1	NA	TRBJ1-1	CSAQGGGTEAFF	TGCAGTGCTCAAGGGGGGGGCACTGAAGCTTTCTTT
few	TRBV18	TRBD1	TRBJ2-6	CASSPVGTGRSSGANVLTF	TGTGCCAGCTCACCAGTTGGGACAGGGAGGTCTTCTGGGGCCAACGTCCTGACTTTC
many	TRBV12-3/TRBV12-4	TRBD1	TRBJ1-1	CASSSGQVYTEAFF	TGTGCCAGCAGTTCGGGACAGGTTTACACTGAAGCTTTCTTT
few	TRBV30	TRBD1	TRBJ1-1	CAWSSRTGKNTEAFF	TGTGCCTGGAGCAGCCGGACAGGGAAGAACACTGAAGCTTTCTTT
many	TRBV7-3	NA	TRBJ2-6	CASSLGPGAGANVLTF	TGTGCCAGCAGCTTAGGACCAGGGGCCGGGGCCAACGTCCTGACTTTC
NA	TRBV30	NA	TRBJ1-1	CAVKGGAEAFF	TGTGCCGTAAAAGGTGGGGCTGAAGCTTTCTTT
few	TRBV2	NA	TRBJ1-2	CASRGTSGVGGYTF	TGTGCCAGCAGAGGGACATCGGGAGTCGGCGGCTACACCTTC
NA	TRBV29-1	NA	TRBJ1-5	CSVAEGDQPQHF	TGCAGCGTCGCCGAGGGGGATCAGCCCCAGCATTTT
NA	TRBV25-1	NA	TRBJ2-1	CAALGGNTYNEQFF	TGTGCCGCCCTTGGGGGGAATACCTACAATGAGCAGTTCTTC
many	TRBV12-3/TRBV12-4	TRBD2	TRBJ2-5	CASSSAAGTQETQYF	TGTGCCAGCAGTTCGGCAGCGGGGACCCAAGAGACCCAGTACTTC